This passage covers 21 T cell receptor beta chains from one sample sequenced in a study of shared clonotypes between healthy human individuals. Some clones are missing from TCRdb's copy, which holds only in-frame ones; the method was immunoSEQ multiplex PCR. Of hundreds of thousands of clones detected, almost 97% appear once; the ten largest clones hold approximately 0.062%. The sample comprised naive CD4+ T cells sorted from blood. The subset is: CD45RA+ positively selected. Source of these receptors: a woman aged 25 to 39 in good health.

The chain has TRBV27 and TRBJ2-7, with a tentative D call TRBD2 (6 bases). Trimming stripped 8 bases from V and 4 bases from J, with 18 bases between. This CDR3 comprises 14 residues. CDR1 and CDR2 from the germline V gene are MNHEY and SMNVEV (reference sequence). CDR3 loop: CASGSEGPLYEQYF. The CDR3 nucleotides read TGTGCCAGCGGGTCGGAGGGGCCCCTTTACGAGCAGTACTTC.

The rearrangement links TRBV28 to TRBJ2-3; 8 bases fit TRBD2. The CDR3 has 15 amino acids. Germline V gives CDR1 MDHEN, CDR2 SYDVKM. Losses at the gene ends were 2 bases for V and 4 bases for J; bases not matched to a gene: 5. As DNA, the CDR3 is TGTGCCAGCAGTTTAGGCGGGAGGAGGGCAGATACGCAGTATTTT. Residues: CASSLGGRRADTQYF.

This clone was recorded once. The chain carries TRBV5-1 and TRBJ2-5; 12 nucleotides agree with TRBD2. The J call is doubtful: the DNA matches TRBJ2-7 better. The CDR3 loop spans 16 amino acids. The germline CDR1 and CDR2 sequences are SGHRS and YFSETQ. CDR3 in amino acids: CASSRTSGTVVDEQYF. The CDR3 DNA sequence: TGCGCCAGCAGCCGGACTAGCGGGACTGTTGTGGACGAGCAGTACTTC.

The rearrangement uses TRBV7-9 and TRBJ2-5; no firm D call. The DNA end is more similar to TRBJ2-7, so the J call may be wrong. This CDR3 region has 14 residues. Germline V gives CDR1 SEHNR, CDR2 FQNEAQ (reference sequence). The CDR3 DNA is TGTGCCAGCAGCACCCACGTAGATTCCTACGAGCAGTACTTC. The encoded protein is CASSTHVDSYEQYF.

This chain uses TRBV19 with TRBJ2-3; 10 bases are shared with TRBD1. The germline V gene has CDR1 LNHDA and CDR2 SQIVND (reference sequence). CDR3 length: 16 residues. The ends lost 1 base at V and 4 bases at J; junction bases unmatched: 5. CDR3 sequence: CASSIGTGGFADTQYF. CDR3 DNA sequence: TGTGCCAGTAGTATAGGGACAGGGGGTTTTGCAGATACGCAGTATTTT.

The J gene is TRBJ2-1, the V gene TRBV28; no definite D call. This CDR3 region has 13 residues. The V and J ends lost 8 bases and 3 bases respectively, with 11 bases between them. The germline V gene has CDR1 MDHEN and CDR2 SYDVKM. In DNA, the CDR3 is TGTGCCAGCGCTGAGCACAACTACAATGAGCAGTTCTTC. Translated: CASAEHNYNEQFF.

This chain uses TRBV6-5 with TRBJ2-5; D gene uncertain. The J call is uncertain, as TRBJ2-7 better fits the DNA end. Germline CDR1 is MNHEY and CDR2 is SVGAGI. This CDR3 contains 12 residues. The CDR3, as DNA: TGTGCCAGCAGTTATATTACGGGCGAGCAGTACTTC. It specifies CASSYITGEQYF.

J is TRBJ2-2 and V is TRBV28; D remains unclear. Trimming took 1 base from V and 6 from J, leaving 3 bases between them. CDR3 length: 12 residues. Germline V lookup: CDR1 MDHEN, CDR2 SYDVKM. Written as DNA, the CDR3 is TGTGCCAGCAGTTTATTGGCCGGGGAGCTGTTTTTT. Its translation: CASSLLAGELFF.

The genes are TRBV18 and TRBJ1-3; D is possibly TRBD1 (5 bases). The germline V gene encodes CDR1 KGHSH and CDR2 LQKENI. The CDR3 loop spans 19 amino acids. V lost 3 bases, J lost 0 bases, and 21 bases lay in between. CDR3 protein: CASSPLIGPRGDSGNTIYF. The CDR3 coding sequence is TGTGCCAGCTCACCTCTAATAGGGCCGAGGGGCGACTCTGGAAACACCATATATTTT.

The chain employs TRBV20-1 and TRBJ2-1; D might be TRBD2 (6 bases). The CDR3 has 11 amino acids. The germline CDR1 and CDR2 sequences are DFQATT and SNEGSKA (reference sequence). In DNA, the CDR3 is TGCAGCGCTGGAGGGGTTGATGAGCAGTTCTTC. Protein sequence: CSAGGVDEQFF.

The chain uses TRBV4-1 and TRBJ1-5, with D maybe TRBD1 (6 bases). This CDR3 contains 14 residues. V was cut by 4 bases and J by 5 bases, with 12 bases left in between. Germline V gene data show CDR1 as MGHRA and CDR2 as YSYEKL. The CDR3 here is CASSPQGSYQPQHF. For the CDR3, the DNA is TGCGCCAGCAGCCCCCAGGGGTCTTATCAGCCCCAGCATTTT.

The chain employs TRBV5-1 and TRBJ2-1; D possibly corresponds to TRBD1 (5 bases). The germline CDR1 and CDR2 sequences are SGHRS and YFSETQ. V lost 4 bases to trimming and J lost 9 bases, with 14 bases between them. This CDR3 contains 13 residues. Here the CDR3 reads CASSQGHNREQFF. As DNA, the CDR3 is TGCGCCAGCAGCCAAGGACACAACCGTGAGCAGTTCTTC.

The chain combines TRBV27 with TRBJ2-1, with unresolved D. Germline loops: CDR1 MNHEY, CDR2 SMNVEV (reference sequence). Deletions cut 5 bases from V and 0 bases from J, with 11 bases between. The CDR3 sequence is 15 residues long. The CDR3 loop reads CASSTYSSSYNEQFF. The CDR3 DNA sequence: TGTGCCAGCAGTACATACAGTAGCTCCTACAATGAGCAGTTCTTC.

The V gene is TRBV7-9, the J gene TRBJ2-7; TRBD2 agrees at 14 bases. The CDR3 has 15 residues. The germline CDR1 and CDR2 sequences are SEHNR and FQNEAQ (reference sequence). After removal of 5 bases from V and 6 bases from J, the junction contained 6 bases not matched to a gene. Here the CDR3 DNA reads TGTGCCAGCAGCCTGGGACTAGCGGGAGTAGGCGAGCAGTACTTC. This gives the protein CASSLGLAGVGEQYF.

The V call is TRBV4-1, the J call TRBJ2-7, with unresolved D. Germline V gene lookup returns CDR1 MGHRA and CDR2 YSYEKL. The CDR3 length is 16 residues. The V and J ends lost 1 base and 7 bases respectively, with 20 bases between them. This CDR3 reads CASSQGGPLQLGEQYF. The CDR3 DNA sequence: TGCGCCAGCAGCCAAGGTGGACCTCTTCAGCTGGGGGAGCAGTACTTC.

The chain has TRBV7-2 and TRBJ1-2, with D possibly being TRBD1 (6 bases). The germline V gene encodes CDR1 SGHTA and CDR2 FQGNSA. Trimming took 5 bases from V and 8 from J, leaving 12 bases between them. The CDR3 covers 12 residues. The chain's CDR3 is CASSGDRLGYTF. CDR3 nucleotides: TGTGCCAGCAGCGGTGACAGGTTAGGCTACACCTTC.

This chain uses TRBV7-7 with TRBJ2-1; D call uncertain. Germline assignment: CDR1 SSHAT and CDR2 FNYEAQ (reference sequence). With 0 bases removed from V and 0 bases from J, the gap between germline ends came to 6 bases. The CDR3 runs 15 residues. The CDR3 region has the DNA TGTGCCAGCAGCTTAGCGGGTAGCTCCTACAATGAGCAGTTCTTC. The encoded protein is CASSLAGSSYNEQFF.

This clone has a single count. The chain couples TRBV11-2 to TRBJ2-7; 12 bases map to TRBD2. CDR3 length equals 16 residues. CDR1 and CDR2 from the germline V gene are SGHAT and FQNNGV. The ends lost 6 bases at V and 0 bases at J; junction bases unmatched: 6. The chain's CDR3 is CASRRTSGANSYEQYF. In DNA, the CDR3 is TGTGCCAGCAGGAGGACTAGCGGGGCAAACTCCTACGAGCAGTACTTC. Full variable domain (missing parts from reference TRBV11-2 and TRBJ2-7): EAGVAQSPRYKIIEKRQSVAFWCNPISGHATLYWYQQILGQGPKLLIQFQNNGVVDDSQLPKDRFSAERLKGVDSTLKIQPAKLEDSAVYLCASRRTSGANSYEQYFGPGTRLTVT.

This chain links TRBV19 with TRBJ2-7; 15 bases align to TRBD2. Germline lookup yields CDR1 LNHDA and CDR2 SQIVND (reference sequence). The CDR3 has 15 residues. The trim removed 5 bases at V and 5 bases at J, leaving 4 bases unmatched. The chain's CDR3 is CASSAGTSGRNEQYF. The CDR3 DNA sequence: TGTGCCAGTAGTGCCGGGACTAGCGGGAGGAACGAGCAGTACTTC.

The chain recombines TRBV28 with TRBJ2-1; D tentatively reads TRBD1 or TRBD2 (5 bases each). This CDR3 has 14 amino acids. V gave up 3 bases and J gave up 9 bases, with 15 bases separating them. Germline V lookup: CDR1 MDHEN, CDR2 SYDVKM. In nucleotides, the CDR3 is TGTGCCAGCAGTTTTGGGGGTTGGGGCGGTGAGCAGTTCTTC. As protein: CASSFGGWGGEQFF.

The rearrangement uses TRBV7-2 and TRBJ1-2; TRBD1 aligns across 8 bases. The CDR3 consists of 14 residues. Germline CDR1 SGHTA, CDR2 FQGNSA. The trim removed 5 bases at V and 2 bases at J, leaving 4 bases unmatched. The CDR3 DNA reads TGTGCCAGCAGCGCGCGGACAGGGAACTATGGCTACACCTTC. It yields the protein CASSARTGNYGYTF. Looking up the rest from reference TRBV7-2 and TRBJ1-2 gives the full variable domain: GAGVSQSPSNKVTEKGKDVELRCDPISGHTALYWYRQSLGQGLEFLIYFQGNSAPDKSGLPSDRFSAERTGGSVSTLTIQRTQQEDSAVYLCASSARTGNYGYTFGSGTRLTVV.